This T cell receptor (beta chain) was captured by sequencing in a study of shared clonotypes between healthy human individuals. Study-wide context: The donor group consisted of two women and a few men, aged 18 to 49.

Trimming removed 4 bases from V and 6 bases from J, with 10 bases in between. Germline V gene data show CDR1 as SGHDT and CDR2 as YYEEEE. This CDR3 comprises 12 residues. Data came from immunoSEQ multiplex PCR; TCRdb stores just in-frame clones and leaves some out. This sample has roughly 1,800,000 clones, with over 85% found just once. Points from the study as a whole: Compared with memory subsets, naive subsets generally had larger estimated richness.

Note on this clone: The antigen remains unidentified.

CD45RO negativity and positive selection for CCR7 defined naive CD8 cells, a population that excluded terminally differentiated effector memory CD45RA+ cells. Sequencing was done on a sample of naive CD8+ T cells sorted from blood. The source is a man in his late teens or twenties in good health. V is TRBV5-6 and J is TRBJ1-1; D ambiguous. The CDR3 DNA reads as TGTGCCAGCAGCACGGACTTTTCTGAAGCTTTCTTT. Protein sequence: CASSTDFSEAFF.